This TCR beta chain originates from a study of cytomegalovirus exposure and HLA in healthy donors (TCRdb year 2017). General notes on the study: According to an earlier analysis of a few hundred of the donors, 150 million to 200 million T cells yielded 117 million unique TCR beta sequences and around 300 Gb of sequence data. In a later genetic analysis, genome-wide SNP genotypes for about 65% of the roughly 700 donors were used, and that subset was treated as a discovery cohort. The aim of the study was to test whether cataloging public T cell receptors could identify signatures of past pathogen exposure. The later analysis used no new phenotypic data to find candidate immune exposures, relying instead on TCR beta sequences and their occurrence across donors. The genetic ancestry cluster associated with self-reported Caucasian donors included 80% to 90% of the 300 to 400 genotyped donors. Donor age, sex, ethnicity and CMV serostatus were collected together with the repertoire data. Among over 350 genotyped donors of the cohort, an average of around 240,000 unique TCR beta nucleotide sequences were sequenced per donor, 15% to 20% of them non-productive. In an earlier analysis of 550 to 700 of the donors, high-throughput TCR beta sequencing was used to judge whether each TCR beta V gene segment behaved as functional or pseudogenic. High-throughput TCR immunosequencing, statistical association of individual TCRs with disease status, and machine learning were combined to predict cytomegalovirus infection status. Along with the approximately 620-subject first cohort, a separate validation cohort of approximately 110 different subjects was used. The study profiled the T cell repertoires of hundreds of subjects by immunosequencing and related them to cytomegalovirus serostatus. About 300 gigabases of sequencing data and some 85 million unique TCR sequences were included in an early release covering around 600 HLA-typed donors. Because of strong linkage in the cohort, four to six DR-DQ haplotypes were treated as single units for association and clustering. Every repertoire in the discovery cohort had been generated on one and the same sequencing platform. A later analysis re-examined previously published TCR beta repertoires from about 700 donors and added high-resolution HLA genotyping to investigate patterns of TCR occurrence. HLA typing included class I and class II loci at four-digit resolution. Typing coverage differed by locus: A, B, C, DRB1 and DQB1 were typed in roughly 629-630 donors, DQA1 in around 500, DPA1 in 600 to 610, and DPB1 in 450 to 480.

Receptors were amplified or captured by the immunoSEQ multiplex PCR assay. A mixture of 60 forward primers for TCR Vbeta segments and 13 reverse primers for TCR Jbeta segments was used in the multiplex PCR. The CDR3 region of rearranged TCR beta genes was amplified from genomic DNA by a multiplex PCR assay. On the Illumina HiSeq System, the amplified TCR beta libraries were sequenced as 87-base-pair reads. From the authors' description of their analysis: A later analysis counted tens of millions of unique TCR beta chains across the 600 to 850 repertoires, and 9 million to 14 million of these chains were shared by at least two donors. A nearest-neighbor algorithm error-corrected the raw reads and collapsed the reads into unique sequences, merging closely related sequences to remove PCR and sequencing errors. Alignment of CDR3 sequences to IMGT reference sequences was used to assign V, D and J gene segments. For a sequence to be retained, a match of at least six nucleotides to both a V gene segment and a J gene segment was required. A rearrangement counted as productive if the CDR3 had no stop codons and remained in frame with V and J, and every other rearrangement counted as non-productive. CDR3 was defined according to IMGT convention as the region running from the second conserved V-encoded cysteine to the conserved J-encoded phenylalanine. In an earlier analysis of around 640 of the donors, sequences lacking an unambiguous match to a single V gene segment were excluded. An earlier analysis of 450 to 650 of the donors called V segments functional above 56.7% productive rearrangements and segregating when the between-donor standard deviation exceeded 5%. A statistical classification framework was built for diagnosing cytomegalovirus status from the catalog of TCR beta chain sequences. In a later analysis, V and J genes were assigned by comparing TCR nucleotide sequences against IMGT/GENE-DB human TR gene sequences. The TCRdist pipeline was used in a later analysis to assign CDR3 sequences and most-parsimonious VDJ recombination scenarios. In a later analysis, each TCR beta chain was defined by its CDR3 amino acid sequence together with its V-gene family, and reads lacking a unique V-gene family were excluded. In a later analysis, around 600 highly shared, low-generation-probability nucleotide sequences were removed to address suspected cross-contamination and a sequencing artifact. In a later analysis, a clonal expansion index for each public chain was calculated from normalized within-repertoire ranks of inferred template counts. In a later analysis, generation probabilities were computed with a VDJ recombination model fitted to out-of-frame rearrangements, and the resulting probabilities were checked against IGoR. In a later analysis, TCR-TCR, TCR-HLA and TCR-CMV co-occurrence was scored with hypergeometric tests, and a repertoire-size bias correction was applied to TCR pairs. A later analysis estimated false discovery rates by permuting HLA or CMV assignments 20 times. A later analysis grouped co-occurring TCRs with DBSCAN, adding TCRdist sequence similarity when clustering within HLA-allele-positive subsets. Repertoires with fewer than 30,000 or more than 120,000 public chains, plus five repertoires with anomalous nucleotide sharing, were excluded from co-occurrence clustering. TCRdb mirrors the immuneACCESS table, restricted to in-frame sequences. Some clones are absent from its copies; in checked studies, under half trace to an unresolved V gene, and the reason for the others is unknown. Clonal size and the V and J genes are those of that table, whereas D and trimming came from the DNA. Within this sample are under 150,000 clones, with 80% to 85% of them counted one time only. The leading ten clones occupy over 1% of the sample.

The cohort consisted of 670 or so healthy bone marrow donors. At the time of sampling, every cohort member was nominally healthy, though immune exposures that went unrecorded were likely present. CMV serostatus was positive for about 300 and negative for 352 of the 666 cohort members, and was not recorded for this donor. Every donor gave a peripheral blood sample, and the peripheral blood mononuclear cells from that sample were used for TCR beta sequencing. Genomic DNA extraction from the blood cell samples was performed with the Qiagen DNeasy Blood Extraction Kit. Regarding this clone: Its antigen is currently not known. No clone much larger than this one lies a single base away; base qualities are absent.

The CDR3 contains 16 residues, cysteine and phenylalanine counted. Only the CDR3 region is kept as DNA, spanning 48 bases read in frame from base 1. V is trimmed back by 0 bases and J by 5 bases, and the junction contains 7 bases that no gene match accounts for. As encoded in the germline V gene, CDR1 is SGDLS while CDR2 is YYNGEE. Study-level results and caveats: At a false discovery rate of 0.05, a later analysis linked 15,000 to 20,000 TCR beta sequences to specific HLA alleles. In a later analysis, most CMV-associated TCR beta chains were found to appear HLA-restricted, with HLA associations seemingly driven largely by CMV exposure. The sequencing pipeline was judged likely to have produced a cluster of highly shared sequence variants as a technical artifact. Several of the top co-occurrence clusters appeared to be linked to parvovirus B19, influenza, CMV and Epstein-Barr virus, according to a later analysis. The classifier was reported to diagnose cytomegalovirus status with high specificity and sensitivity in both the original cohort and the validation cohort. Linkage disequilibrium might explain the correlated functional status among segregating V segments, but an unknown experimental factor could not be excluded. A later genetic analysis associated a missense DCLRE1C variant with V-gene and J-gene trimming of TCR beta chains, and an independent cohort replicated the association. Three of the identified cytomegalovirus-associated TCR beta chains were confirmed in vitro to be specific for cytomegalovirus antigens. CMV serostatus was the only immune exposure information available for the cohort. An earlier analysis of around 500 of the donors showed that most TCR beta V segments appeared in productive rearrangements either about 87% or about 30% of the time, which broadly matched IMGT annotations. A total of fewer than 200 TCR beta chains were listed by the study as associated with cytomegalovirus. In a later analysis, HLA-associated TCR beta chains showed more clonal expansion and lower generation probabilities than non-associated chains that were equally common. Roughly uniform sequencing depth across donors was assumed in presence/absence analyses, although this assumption may not hold. The authors suggested that the approach could potentially be extended to other disease states and immunological phenotypes. While some public TCRs were present in many individuals, most TCR sequences turned up only very rarely across donors. HLA typing was unavailable for some donors at each locus, so association tests used only the typed subset. When HLA alleles, especially DR and DQ, strongly co-occurred, attributing TCR associations to individual alleles was difficult. The earlier analysis of some 560 of the donors excluded some 15 rarely observed V segments, including chromosome 9 orphons, because counts were too low. In a later analysis, the rate of TCR association differed among HLA loci, with DRB1 alleles having the most associated TCRs and HLA-C alleles having the fewest. A further reported finding was that TCR beta sequences accurately predicted the HLA-A and HLA-B alleles for most subjects in the first cohort. Only TCR beta chains were sequenced in this cohort, and the absence of alpha or paired-chain data limited detectable features. The 87-base-pair reads could not distinguish some IMGT-functional V segments, including TRBV6-2 and TRBV6-3, so those segments were excluded. Compared with the approximately 710-donor mean, donors in an Asian-associated ancestry cluster had fewer N-insertions in productive TCRs, according to a later genetic analysis.

Sequenced material: PBMCs. This TCR was recovered from a human donor in good health. The V and J segments used are TRBV9 and TRBJ2-2; the central 7 bases match TRBD2. The base sequence is TGTGCCAGCAGCGTAGAGGTCTGGGGGGGGACCGGGGAGCTGTTTTTT. Its product reads: CASSVEVWGGTGELFF.